This entry lists 5 T cell receptor beta chains sequenced from one sample in a study of beta chain features in type 1 diabetes (dated by TCRdb to the late 2010s). General study outcomes and caveats: In all four CD4+ subsets, TCRB CDR3 length was moderately but significantly shorter in type 1 diabetes patients.

The library was generated by the immunoSEQ multiplex PCR assay. The High Capacity cDNA Reverse Transcription Kit was used to reverse transcribe all of the isolated RNA, meaning that expressed TCRB transcripts were what got sequenced. Imported from immuneACCESS, the table was reduced by TCRdb to in-frame sequences with V and J called. These copies leave out some clones; in studies compared against another copy, an unresolved V gene accounts for under half, and the cause of the remainder is not known. This sample lists around 130,000 clones; roughly 10% were detected once. The top ten clones comprise roughly 0.75% of the sample. The antigens of these receptors remain unknown. The sequencing input was central memory CD4+ T cells from blood. The receptor source for this set is a young man with type 1 diabetes.

This clone was detected only a few times. The V and J genes are TRBV7-2 and TRBJ2-1; TRBD2 aligns across 9 bases. Trimming cost V 3 bases and J 9 bases; bases outside gene matches: 3. The CDR3 has 13 residues. Per the germline V gene, CDR1 is SGHTA and CDR2 is FQGNSA. Written as DNA, the CDR3 is TGTGCCAGCAGCTTGCTAGCGGGGTTTGAGCAGTTCTTC. The encoded protein is CASSLLAGFEQFF.

This chain links TRBV19 with TRBJ1-2; no definite D call. The V end was cut by 6 bases, the J end by 10 bases, with 15 bases between. The germline V gene has CDR1 LNHDA and CDR2 SQIVND (reference sequence). The CDR3 covers 12 residues. The CDR3 spells CASRPPTEFYTF. The CDR3 nucleotides are TGTGCCAGTAGACCTCCCACAGAATTCTACACCTTC.

This clone turned up a few times. This chain joins TRBV11-2 and TRBJ1-2; D is unclear. Germline loops: CDR1 SGHAT, CDR2 FQNNGV. The CDR3 totals 14 residues. V lost 5 bases to trimming and J lost 8 bases, with 18 bases between them. The CDR3 is CASSQDRANGGYTF. The CDR3 nucleotides are TGTGCCAGCAGCCAAGATCGAGCTAACGGGGGCTACACCTTC.

The table lists this clone with a few counts. The chain has TRBV18 and TRBJ2-1; the D gene is possibly TRBD2 (6 bases). Germline V gives CDR1 KGHSH, CDR2 LQKENI. The ends were cut back, 2 bases at V and 4 bases at J, with 9 bases in the middle. This CDR3 region has 14 residues. CDR3 sequence: CASSPMRGYNEQFF. DNA for the CDR3: TGTGCCAGCTCACCAATGCGGGGATACAATGAGCAGTTCTTC.

V is TRBV5-1 and J is TRBJ2-3; 14 bases line up with TRBD2. The V gene end was trimmed by 4 bases and the J gene end by 5 bases; junction bases not matched to a gene: 6. The germline gives CDR1 SGHRS, CDR2 YFSETQ. The CDR3 covers 16 residues. The DNA of the CDR3 is TGCGCCAGCAGCCGCGGGACTAGCGGGGGTGTAGATACGCAGTATTTT. Encoded protein: CASSRGTSGGVDTQYF.